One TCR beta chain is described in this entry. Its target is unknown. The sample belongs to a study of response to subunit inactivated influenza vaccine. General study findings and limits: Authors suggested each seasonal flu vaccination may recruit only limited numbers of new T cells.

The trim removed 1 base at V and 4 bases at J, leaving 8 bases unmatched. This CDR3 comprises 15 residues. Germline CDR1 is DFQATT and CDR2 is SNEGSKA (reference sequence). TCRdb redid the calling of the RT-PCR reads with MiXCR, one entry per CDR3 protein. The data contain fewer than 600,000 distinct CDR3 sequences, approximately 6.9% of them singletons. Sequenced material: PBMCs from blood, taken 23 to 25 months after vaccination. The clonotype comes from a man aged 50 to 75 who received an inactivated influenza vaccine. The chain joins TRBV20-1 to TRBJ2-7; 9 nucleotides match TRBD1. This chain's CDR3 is CSARVSGTGSYEQYF. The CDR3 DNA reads TGCAGTGCTAGAGTGAGCGGGACAGGGAGTTACGAGCAGTACTTC.